One T cell receptor (beta chain) is described in this entry. Antigen: not known. The data are from a study of post-analysis software for immune sequencing data. Study results and limitations: Five TRBV segments were significantly more frequent in patients than in controls. TRBV5-6, TRBV5-1 and TRBV20-1 were among these segments. When the samples were clustered directly with F measure, those that had been prepared in the same batch showed strong co-clustering. When compared against controls, multiple sclerosis patients showed significantly lower normalized Chao1 diversity.

The germline V gene has CDR1 KGHSH and CDR2 LQKENI. V was shortened by 1 base and J by 1 base, with 11 bases between the two germline ends. The CDR3 runs 16 residues. Unique molecular identifiers had been added to the TCR beta cDNA libraries. TCRdb called the PCR reads again in MiXCR, with one record for every CDR3 protein. The sample shows almost 700,000 distinct CDR3 sequences, approximately 59% of them seen only once. The sequence came from a girl aged 2-10 years with multiple sclerosis. The genes are TRBV18 and TRBJ2-4, with D uncertain. Sequencing input: blood. CDR3 region: CASSPLGVGAKNIQYF. CDR3 nucleotides: TGTGCCAGCTCACCACTAGGAGTCGGGGCCAAAAACATTCAGTACTTC.